This note documents a single T cell receptor (beta chain) sequence. Its antigen is unidentified. The entry originates in a study of T cell responses to AZD1222 COVID-19 vaccine. Notes on the study in general: Targeting of unmutated variant regions was reportedly seen in nearly half of spike-specific TCRs.

The table came from immunoSEQ multiplex PCR; TCRdb's copy has only in-frame clones and leaves some out. The sample records around 120,000 clones, approximately 94% being singletons. Germline V gene lookup returns CDR1 LNHNV and CDR2 YYDKDF (reference sequence). There are 15 residues in the CDR3. The V gene lost 5 bases and the J gene lost 3 bases, with 14 bases spanning the gap. The clonotype originates from an adult who received the AZD1222 COVID-19 vaccine. This specimen consisted of peripheral blood, obtained 28 days after the second AZD1222 dose. This sequence joins TRBV15 and TRBJ1-5, with unresolved D. DNA for the CDR3: TGTGCCACCAGCGAAGCCTTTATCGACAATCAGCCCCAGCATTTT. This sequence encodes CATSEAFIDNQPQHF.